In its sample, the clone carrying this T cell receptor (beta chain) was seen many times. Its antigen is as yet unknown. This entry belongs to a study of T cells in Graves' hyperthyroidism and ophthalmopathy. What was amplified from RNA transcripts were TCR beta CDR3 regions. HTBI primers were the set used in a first-round RT-PCR of the TCR CDR3. TCRdb recomputed calls from the multiplex PCR reads with MiXCR, one row per CDR3 protein. The data show a few hundred thousand distinct CDR3 sequences, around 46% seen once. V was clipped by 2 bases and J by 5 bases; unmatched bases: 7. This CDR3 contains 15 residues. CDR1 ENHRY and CDR2 SYGVKD come from the germline V gene. General study points: Using 13 V-J features, a model discriminated ophthalmopathy from stable hyperthyroidism.

The chain is built from TRBV10-3 and TRBJ1-2; 8 bases fit TRBD1. This TCR was recovered from a woman aged 18-30 years with Graves' hyperthyroidism. The sequencing input was peripheral blood or thyroid tissue (not recorded which). The CDR3 DNA follows: TGTGCCATCAGTGAGGGGACAGGTCTGGAGTATGGCTACACCTTC. Protein product: CAISEGTGLEYGYTF.